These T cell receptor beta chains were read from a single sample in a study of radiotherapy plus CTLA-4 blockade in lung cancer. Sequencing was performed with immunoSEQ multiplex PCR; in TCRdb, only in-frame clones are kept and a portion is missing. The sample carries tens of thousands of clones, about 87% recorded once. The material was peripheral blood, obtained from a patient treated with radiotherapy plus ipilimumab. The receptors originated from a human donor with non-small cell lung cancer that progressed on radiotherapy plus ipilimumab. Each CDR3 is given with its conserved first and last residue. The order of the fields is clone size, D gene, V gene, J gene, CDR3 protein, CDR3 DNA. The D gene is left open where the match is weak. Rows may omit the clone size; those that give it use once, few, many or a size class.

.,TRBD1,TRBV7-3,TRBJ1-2,CASSLGTGGAYGYTF,TGTGCCAGCAGCCTCGGAACAGGGGGAGCCTATGGCTACACCTTC
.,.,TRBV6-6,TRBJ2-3,CASTTGVITDTQYF,TGTGCCAGCACCACGGGGGTTATCACAGATACGCAGTATTTT
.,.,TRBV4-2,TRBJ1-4,CASRERGKEKLFF,TGTGCCAGCAGAGAAAGGGGTAAGGAAAAACTGTTTTTT
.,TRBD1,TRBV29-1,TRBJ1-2,CSVEVGTGGSVFNYGYTF,TGCAGCGTTGAAGTGGGGACAGGGGGCTCTGTCTTTAACTATGGCTACACCTTC
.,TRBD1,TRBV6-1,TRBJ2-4,CASRSTGDRTRDF,TGTGCCAGCAGGTCAACCGGGGACAGAACAAGGGACTTC
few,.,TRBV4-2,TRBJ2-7,CASSQEGHKYEQYF,TGTGCCAGCAGCCAAGAGGGGCACAAATACGAGCAGTACTTC
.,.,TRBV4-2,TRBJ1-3,CASSQDSIASSGNTIYF,TGTGCCAGCAGCCAAGATTCCATCGCAAGCTCTGGAAACACCATATATTTT
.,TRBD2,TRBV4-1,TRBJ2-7,CASSQDNLAGALYEQYF,TGCGCCAGCAGCCAAGACAACCTAGCGGGAGCCCTCTACGAGCAGTACTTC
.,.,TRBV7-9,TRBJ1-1,CASSLASVDVGTEAFF,TGTGCCAGCAGCTTAGCTTCGGTGGATGTGGGCACTGAAGCTTTCTTT
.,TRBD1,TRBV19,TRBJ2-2,CASSIARQGKELFF,TGTGCCAGTAGTATAGCCCGACAGGGGAAGGAGCTGTTTTTT
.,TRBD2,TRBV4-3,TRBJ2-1,CASSFDSAVSGLAGGSGEQFF,TGCGCCAGCAGCTTCGATTCTGCGGTCTCGGGACTAGCGGGGGGGTCGGGTGAGCAGTTCTTC
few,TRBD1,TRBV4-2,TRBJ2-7,CASSLRGTGAEQYF,TGTGCCAGCAGCCTCCGGGGGACAGGGGCCGAGCAGTACTTC
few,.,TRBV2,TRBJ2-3,CASTWGYTAQYF,TGTGCCAGCACCTGGGGTTACACGGCGCAGTATTTT
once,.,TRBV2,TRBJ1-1,CASSTEGNTEAFF,TGTGCCAGCAGCACGGAGGGGAACACTGAAGCTTTCTTT
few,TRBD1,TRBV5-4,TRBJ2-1,CASSLPVGPQGAWSNEQFF,TGTGCCAGCAGCTTGCCGGTTGGACCACAGGGGGCTTGGTCCAATGAGCAGTTCTTC
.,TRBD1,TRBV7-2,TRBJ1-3,CASSQQGAGNTIYF,TGTGCCAGCAGCCAACAGGGGGCTGGAAACACCATATATTTT
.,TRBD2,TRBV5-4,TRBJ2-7,CASSSTSGGYEQYF,TGTGCCAGCAGCTCCACTAGCGGGGGCTACGAGCAGTACTTC
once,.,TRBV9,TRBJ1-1,CASSPDPARDTEAFF,TGTGCCAGCAGCCCTGACCCGGCCAGGGACACTGAAGCTTTCTTT
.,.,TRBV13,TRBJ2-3,CASSLGVPTDTQYF,TGTGCCAGCAGCTTAGGTGTCCCCACAGATACGCAGTATTTT
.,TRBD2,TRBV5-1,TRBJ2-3,CASSPGLADTDTQYF,TGCGCCAGCAGCCCCGGACTAGCCGACACAGATACGCAGTATTTT
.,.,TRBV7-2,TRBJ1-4,CASSGGPGALNEKLFF,TGTGCCAGCAGCGGTGGCCCAGGGGCACTTAATGAAAAACTGTTTTTT
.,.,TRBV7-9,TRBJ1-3,CASTLGRGNTIYF,TGTGCCAGCACCCTAGGGAGGGGAAACACCATATATTTT
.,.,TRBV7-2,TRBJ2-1,CASSSNGGIGFF,TGTGCCAGCAGCTCTAATGGGGGCATCGGGTTCTTC
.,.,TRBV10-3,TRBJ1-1,CAISESQVGGTEAFF,TGTGCCATCAGTGAGTCGCAGGTGGGGGGCACTGAAGCTTTCTTT
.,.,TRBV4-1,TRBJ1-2,CASSQQTTAVGYGYTF,TGCGCCAGCAGCCAGCAAACGACAGCCGTCGGCTATGGCTACACCTTC
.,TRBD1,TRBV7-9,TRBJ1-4,CASSLGQGKFF,TGTGCCAGCAGCCTCGGACAGGGAAAATTTTTT
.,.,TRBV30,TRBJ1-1,CAWRAVDRLNTEAFF,TGTGCCTGGAGGGCGGTGGACAGACTGAACACTGAAGCTTTCTTT
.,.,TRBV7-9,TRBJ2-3,CASSLLRGGTDTQYF,TGTGCCAGCAGCTTATTACGAGGGGGCACAGATACGCAGTATTTT
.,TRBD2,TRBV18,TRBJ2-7,CASSRRGGGSYEQYF,TGTGCCAGCTCACGGCGCGGGGGGGGGAGCTACGAGCAGTACTTC
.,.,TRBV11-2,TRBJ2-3,CASSLSAETTSTDTQYF,TGTGCCAGCAGCTTATCTGCAGAAACTACTAGCACAGATACGCAGTATTTT
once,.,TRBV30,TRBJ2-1,CAWSVMEYNEQFF,TGTGCCTGGAGTGTAATGGAGTACAATGAGCAGTTCTTC
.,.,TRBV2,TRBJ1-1,CASSFTGTEAFF,TGTGCCAGCAGTTTCACCGGGACGGAAGCTTTCTTT
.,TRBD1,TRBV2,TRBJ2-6,CASSLGTGGLSSGANVLTF,TGTGCCAGCAGCCTTGGGACAGGGGGCCTTTCCTCTGGGGCCAACGTCCTGACTTTC
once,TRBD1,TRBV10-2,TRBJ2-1,CASSESGQGAYNEQFF,TGCGCCAGCAGTGAGTCGGGACAGGGGGCCTACAATGAGCAGTTCTTC
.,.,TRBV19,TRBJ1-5,CASTKGGIQPQHF,TGTGCCAGTACCAAGGGGGGGATTCAGCCCCAGCATTTT
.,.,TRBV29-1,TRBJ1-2,CSADERGGGGYTF,TGCAGCGCCGATGAGAGGGGAGGGGGGGGCTACACCTTC
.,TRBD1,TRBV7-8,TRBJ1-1,CASSLVGGMEKAFF,TGTGCCAGCAGCTTAGTAGGGGGCATGGAGAAAGCTTTCTTT
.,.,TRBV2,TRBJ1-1,CASRPRTGNTEAFF,TGTGCCAGCAGACCTCGGACGGGGAACACTGAAGCTTTCTTT
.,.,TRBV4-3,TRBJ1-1,CASSLWTANTEAFF,TGCGCCAGCAGCCTCTGGACGGCGAACACTGAAGCTTTCTTT
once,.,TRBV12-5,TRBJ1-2,CASGLSLAREGYTF,TGTGCTAGTGGTTTGTCCCTGGCCCGGGAGGGCTACACCTTC
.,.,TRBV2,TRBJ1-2,CASRGLHNYGYTF,TGTGCCAGCCGGGGACTTCATAACTATGGCTACACCTTC
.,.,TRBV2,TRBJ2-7,CASSEGGLRFEQYF,TGTGCCAGCAGTGAAGGGGGACTGAGATTCGAGCAGTACTTC
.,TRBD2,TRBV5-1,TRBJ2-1,CASSWGTSGIEEQFF,TGCGCCAGCAGCTGGGGGACTAGCGGGATTGAGGAGCAGTTCTTC
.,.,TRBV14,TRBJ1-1,CASSQGLTGRDTEAFF,TGTGCCAGCAGCCAAGGCCTCACAGGGAGGGACACTGAAGCTTTCTTT
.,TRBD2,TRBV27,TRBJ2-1,CASRLGLAGGNEQFF,TGTGCCAGCAGGCTAGGGCTAGCGGGGGGAAATGAGCAGTTCTTC
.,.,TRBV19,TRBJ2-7,CASSMYSNPYEQYF,TGTGCCAGTAGTATGTACAGCAACCCCTACGAGCAGTACTTC
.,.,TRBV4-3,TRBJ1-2,CASSQDPGHPSRYGYTF,TGCGCCAGCAGCCAAGATCCGGGACACCCATCTCGCTATGGCTACACCTTC
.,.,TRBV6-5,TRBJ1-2,CASSPQGNYGYTF,TGTGCCAGCAGTCCACAGGGTAACTATGGCTACACCTTC